This T cell receptor beta chain was found in a study of blood T cell repertoires in COVID-19. Assay: immunoSEQ multiplex PCR; the TCRdb copy retains only in-frame clones and omits some. The data contain around 150,000 clones, more than 70% of them singletons. CDR3 length equals 19 residues. This sequence originates from a middle-aged man who had recovered from COVID-19. The sequencing sample was made of PBMCs or T cells enriched from blood (not recorded which). This sequence joins TRBV21-1 and TRBJ1-5; the D call TRBD1 from the table was never checked on the DNA. TRBV21-1 is designated a pseudogene. CDR3 sequence reads: CASSKDRTGLTYSNQPQHF. CDR3 in DNA: TGTGCCAGCAGCAAAGACCGGACAGGGCTCACCTATAGCAATCAGCCCCAGCATTTT.